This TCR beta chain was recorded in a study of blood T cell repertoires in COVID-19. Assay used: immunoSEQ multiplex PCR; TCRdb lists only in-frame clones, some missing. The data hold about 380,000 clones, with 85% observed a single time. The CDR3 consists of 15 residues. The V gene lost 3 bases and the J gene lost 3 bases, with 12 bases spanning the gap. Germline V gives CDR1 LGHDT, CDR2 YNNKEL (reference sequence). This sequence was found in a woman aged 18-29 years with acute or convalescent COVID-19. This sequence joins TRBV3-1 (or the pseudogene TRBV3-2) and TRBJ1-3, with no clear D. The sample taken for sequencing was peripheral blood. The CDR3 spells CASSQRAGNGNTIYF. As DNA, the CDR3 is TGTGCCAGCAGCCAGCGAGCGGGGAATGGAAACACCATATATTTT.